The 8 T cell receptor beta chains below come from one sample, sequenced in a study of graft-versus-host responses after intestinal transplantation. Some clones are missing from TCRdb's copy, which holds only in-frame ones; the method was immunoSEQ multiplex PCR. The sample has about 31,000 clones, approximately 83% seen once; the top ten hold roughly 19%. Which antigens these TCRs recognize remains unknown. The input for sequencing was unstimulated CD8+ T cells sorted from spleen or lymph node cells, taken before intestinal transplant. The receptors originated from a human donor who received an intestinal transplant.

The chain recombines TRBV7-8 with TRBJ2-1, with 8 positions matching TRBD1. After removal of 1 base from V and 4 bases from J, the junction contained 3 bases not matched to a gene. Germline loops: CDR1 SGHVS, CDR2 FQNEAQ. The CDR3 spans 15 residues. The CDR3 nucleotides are TGTGCCAGCAGCTTAGTGCAGGGGGCTTACAATGAGCAGTTCTTC. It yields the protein CASSLVQGAYNEQFF.

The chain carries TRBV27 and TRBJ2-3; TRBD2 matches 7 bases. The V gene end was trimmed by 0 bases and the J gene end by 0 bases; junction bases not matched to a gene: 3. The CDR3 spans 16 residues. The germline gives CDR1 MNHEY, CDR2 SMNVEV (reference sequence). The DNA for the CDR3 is TGTGCCAGCAGTTTATCGGCGGGGGAAAGCACAGATACGCAGTATTTT. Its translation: CASSLSAGESTDTQYF.

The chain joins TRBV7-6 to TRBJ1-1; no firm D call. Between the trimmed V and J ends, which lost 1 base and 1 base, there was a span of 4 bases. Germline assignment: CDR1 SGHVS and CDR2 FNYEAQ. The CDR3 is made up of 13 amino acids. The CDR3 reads CASSLGQNTEAFF. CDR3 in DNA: TGTGCCAGCAGCTTAGGACAGAACACTGAAGCTTTCTTT.

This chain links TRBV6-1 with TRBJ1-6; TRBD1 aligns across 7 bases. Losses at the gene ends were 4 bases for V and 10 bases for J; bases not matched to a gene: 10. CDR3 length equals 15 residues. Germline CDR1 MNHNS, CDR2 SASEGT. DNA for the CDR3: TGTGCCAGCAGTGGAAGGGCGACAGGGCAATCACCCCTCCACTTT. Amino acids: CASSGRATGQSPLHF.

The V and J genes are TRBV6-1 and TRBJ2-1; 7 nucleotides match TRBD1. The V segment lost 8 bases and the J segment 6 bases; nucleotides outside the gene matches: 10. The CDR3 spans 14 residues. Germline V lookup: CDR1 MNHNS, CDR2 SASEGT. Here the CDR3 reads CASGRDRDPNEQFF. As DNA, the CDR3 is TGTGCCAGCGGACGCGACAGGGATCCCAATGAGCAGTTCTTC.

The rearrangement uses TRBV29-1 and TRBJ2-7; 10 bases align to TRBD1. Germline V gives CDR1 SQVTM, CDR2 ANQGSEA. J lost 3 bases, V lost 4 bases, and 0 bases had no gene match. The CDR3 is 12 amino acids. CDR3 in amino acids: CSVGTGGYEQYF. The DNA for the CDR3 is TGCAGCGTTGGGACAGGGGGCTACGAGCAGTACTTC.

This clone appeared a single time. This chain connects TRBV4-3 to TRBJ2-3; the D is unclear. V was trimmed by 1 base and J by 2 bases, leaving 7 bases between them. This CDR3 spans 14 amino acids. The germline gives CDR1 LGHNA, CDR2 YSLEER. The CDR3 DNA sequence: TGCGCCAGCAGCCAAGTGACTTACACAGATACGCAGTATTTT. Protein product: CASSQVTYTDTQYF.

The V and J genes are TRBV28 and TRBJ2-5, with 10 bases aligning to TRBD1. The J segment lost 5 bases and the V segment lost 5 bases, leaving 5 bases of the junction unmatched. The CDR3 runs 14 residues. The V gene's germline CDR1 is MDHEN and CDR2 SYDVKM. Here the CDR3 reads CASSLTGGAETQYF. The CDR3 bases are TGTGCCAGCAGTCTGACAGGGGGCGCGGAGACCCAGTACTTC. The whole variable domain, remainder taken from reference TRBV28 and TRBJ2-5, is DVKVTQSSRYLVKRTGEKVFLECVQDMDHENMFWYRQDPGLGLRLIYFSYDVKMKEKGDIPEGYSVSREKKERFSLILESASTNQTSMYLCASSLTGGAETQYFGPGTRLLVL.